The rows below give T cell receptor beta chains drawn from one sample of a study of T cell changes during pregnancy in multiple sclerosis. Assay: immunoSEQ multiplex PCR; the TCRdb copy retains only in-frame clones and omits some. The repertoire holds approximately 69,000 clones, with roughly 94% as singletons. Sequencing was performed on peripheral blood, taken in the third trimester of pregnancy. These receptors were obtained from a female donor with multiple sclerosis, enrolled in a pregnancy study. The CDR3 runs from the conserved cysteine through the conserved F or W. The D gene is left open where the match is weak.

>TRBD1|TRBJ1-2|TRBV11-2
CASSLDRDSTNYGYTF
TGTGCCAGCAGCTTAGACCGGGACAGCACTAACTATGGCTACACCTTC
>TRBD1|TRBJ1-5|TRBV9
CASSATGKGNQPQHF
TGTGCCAGCAGCGCGACAGGGAAGGGCAATCAGCCCCAGCATTTT
>TRBD1|TRBJ2-2|TRBV5-6
CASSRDRGVTGELFF
TGTGCCAGCAGCCGGGACAGGGGCGTCACCGGGGAGCTGTTTTTT
>NA|TRBJ1-1|TRBV7-2
CASSLLGAANTEAFF
TGTGCCAGCAGCTTATTGGGGGCAGCTAACACTGAAGCTTTCTTT
>NA|TRBJ2-2|TRBV18
CASSLGQGNSGELFF
TGTGCCAGCTCACTGGGGCAGGGCAACTCCGGGGAGCTGTTTTTT
>TRBD2|TRBJ2-7|TRBV19
CASSIDTSGLPRDEQYF
TGTGCCAGTAGTATAGATACTAGCGGGCTTCCTCGCGACGAGCAGTACTTC
>NA|TRBJ1-1|TRBV28
CASSLGGLNTEAFF
TGTGCCAGCAGTTTGGGAGGGCTGAACACTGAAGCTTTCTTT
>TRBD2|TRBJ2-5|TRBV5-4
CASSGGGVRTETQYF
TGTGCCAGCAGCGGGGGAGGGGTTAGGACGGAGACCCAGTACTTC
>NA|TRBJ2-7|TRBV5-8
CASSLAGLDRSYEQYF
TGTGCCAGCAGCTTGGCCGGGTTGGATCGGTCCTACGAGCAGTACTTC
>NA|TRBJ1-6|TRBV14
CASSFGGANSPLHF
TGTGCCAGCAGCTTCGGAGGGGCTAATTCACCCCTCCACTTT
>NA|TRBJ1-1|TRBV4-1
CASSHPRNTEAFF
TGCGCCAGCAGCCATCCCAGGAACACTGAAGCTTTCTTT
>TRBD1|TRBJ2-7|TRBV10-3
CAITGRTGGYEQYF
TGTGCCATCACCGGTCGGACAGGGGGCTACGAGCAGTACTTC
>TRBD1|TRBJ1-1|TRBV7-9
CASSGDRATEAFF
TGTGCCAGCAGCGGTGACAGGGCCACTGAAGCTTTCTTT
>NA|TRBJ1-2|TRBV5-6
CASSSSGIYGYTF
TGTGCCAGCAGCTCCTCAGGGATCTATGGCTACACCTTC
>NA|TRBJ2-3|TRBV7-9
CASSSQGTITDTQYF
TGTGCCAGCAGCTCGCAAGGGACAATCACAGATACGCAGTATTTT
>NA|TRBJ1-1|TRBV11-2
CASILEAGEGRAFF
TGTGCCAGCATCTTAGAAGCGGGGGAGGGCCGAGCTTTCTTT
>TRBD1|TRBJ2-4|TRBV10-3
CAASGTGAKNIQYF
TGTGCCGCCTCCGGGACAGGGGCCAAAAACATTCAGTACTTC
>TRBD1|TRBJ1-2|TRBV14
CASSQNRGGNYGYTF
TGTGCCAGCAGCCAGAACAGGGGCGGAAATTATGGCTACACCTTC
>TRBD1|TRBJ1-1|TRBV18
CASSPATGVTATEAFF
TGTGCCAGCTCACCCGCGACAGGGGTTACGGCCACTGAAGCTTTCTTT
>NA|TRBJ1-4|TRBV10-3
CATLQGRGEKLFF
TGTGCCACGCTTCAGGGGCGAGGTGAAAAACTGTTTTTT
>NA|TRBJ1-1|TRBV11-2
CASSLSTRGNTEAFF
TGTGCCAGCAGCTTATCGACCAGGGGGAACACTGAAGCTTTCTTT
>NA|TRBJ1-1|TRBV28
CASSTWTGVVFF
TGTGCCAGCAGCACTTGGACGGGGGTTGTTTTCTTT